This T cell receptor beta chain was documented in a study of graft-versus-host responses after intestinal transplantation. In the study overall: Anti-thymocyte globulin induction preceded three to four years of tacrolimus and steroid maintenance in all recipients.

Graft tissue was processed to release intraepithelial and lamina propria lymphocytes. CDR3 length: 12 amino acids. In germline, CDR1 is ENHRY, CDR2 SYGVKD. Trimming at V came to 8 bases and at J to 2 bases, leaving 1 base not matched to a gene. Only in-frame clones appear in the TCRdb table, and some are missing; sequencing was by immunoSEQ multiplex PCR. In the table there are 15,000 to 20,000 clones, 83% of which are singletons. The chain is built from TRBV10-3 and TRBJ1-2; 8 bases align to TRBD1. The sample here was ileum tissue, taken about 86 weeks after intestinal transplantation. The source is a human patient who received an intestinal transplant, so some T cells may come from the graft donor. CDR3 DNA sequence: TGTGCCATCGGGACAGGCAACTATGGCTACACCTTC. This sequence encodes CAIGTGNYGYTF.